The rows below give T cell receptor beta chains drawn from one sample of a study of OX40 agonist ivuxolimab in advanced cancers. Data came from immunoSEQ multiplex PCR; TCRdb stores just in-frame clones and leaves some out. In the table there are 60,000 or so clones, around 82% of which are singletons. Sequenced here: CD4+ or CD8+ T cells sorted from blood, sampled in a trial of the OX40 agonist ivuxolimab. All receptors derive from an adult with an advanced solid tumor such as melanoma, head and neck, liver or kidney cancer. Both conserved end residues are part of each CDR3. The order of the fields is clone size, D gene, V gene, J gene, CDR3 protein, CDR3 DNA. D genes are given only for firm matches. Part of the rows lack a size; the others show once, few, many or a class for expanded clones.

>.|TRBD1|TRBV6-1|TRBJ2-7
CASNEQGSAYEQYF
TGTGCCAGCAACGAACAGGGGTCGGCCTACGAGCAGTACTTC
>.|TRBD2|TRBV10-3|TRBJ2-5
CATQEGGRETQYF
TGTGCCACCCAGGAAGGCGGGAGGGAGACCCAGTACTTC
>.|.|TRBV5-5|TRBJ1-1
CASSLGAGPAFF
TGTGCCAGCAGCTTGGGAGCAGGGCCTGCTTTCTTT
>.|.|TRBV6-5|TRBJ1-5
CASSSLRGRGPFSQHF
TGTGCCAGCAGTTCCCTCAGGGGCAGAGGGCCTTTTTCCCAGCATTTT
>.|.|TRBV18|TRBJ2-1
CASTFTGPEQFF
TGTGCCAGCACATTTACAGGGCCCGAGCAGTTCTTC
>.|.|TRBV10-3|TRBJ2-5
CAISEAQETQYF
TGTGCCATCAGTGAGGCCCAAGAGACCCAGTACTTC
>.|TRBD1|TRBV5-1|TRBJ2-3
CASSRDREGDTQYF
TGCGCCAGCAGCCGGGACAGGGAGGGGGATACGCAGTATTTT
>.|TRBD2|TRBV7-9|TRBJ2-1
CASSRLGGRTNEQFF
TGTGCCAGCAGCCGACTGGGCGGGAGGACTAATGAGCAGTTCTTC
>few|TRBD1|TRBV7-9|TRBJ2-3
CASRNRGYGTDTQYF
TGTGCCAGCAGGAACAGGGGGTACGGCACAGATACGCAGTATTTT
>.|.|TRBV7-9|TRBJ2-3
CASSQDSLTDTQYF
TGTGCCAGCAGCCAGGACAGCCTCACAGATACGCAGTATTTT
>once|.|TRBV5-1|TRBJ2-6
CASTDLPTSGANVLTF
TGCGCCAGCACTGACCTCCCCACCTCTGGGGCCAACGTCCTGACTTTC
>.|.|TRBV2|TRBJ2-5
CASSGGQWKETQYF
TGTGCCAGCAGTGGGGGCCAGTGGAAAGAGACCCAGTACTTC
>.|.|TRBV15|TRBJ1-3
CATSRDGSFLSGNTIYF
TGTGCCACCAGCAGAGATGGTAGCTTCCTCTCTGGAAACACCATATATTTT
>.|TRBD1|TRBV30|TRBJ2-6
CAWSRTGASGANVLTF
TGTGCCTGGAGTCGGACAGGGGCCTCTGGGGCCAACGTCCTGACTTTC
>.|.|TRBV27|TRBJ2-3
CASSSTQNADTQYF
TGTGCCAGCAGTTCCACACAGAACGCAGATACGCAGTATTTT
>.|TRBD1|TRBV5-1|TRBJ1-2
CASSGGGGRSYGYTF
TGCGCCAGCAGCGGCGGAGGGGGCAGGTCCTATGGCTACACCTTC
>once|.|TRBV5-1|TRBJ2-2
CASSSSAQGTVYGELFF
TGCGCCAGCAGCTCAAGCGCACAGGGAACGGTTTACGGGGAGCTGTTTTTT
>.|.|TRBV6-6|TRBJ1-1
CASHQAQNTEAFF
TGTGCCAGCCACCAGGCACAGAACACTGAAGCTTTCTTT
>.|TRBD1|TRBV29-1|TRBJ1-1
CSVGRQGAVGAFF
TGCAGCGTTGGGCGACAGGGGGCGGTCGGAGCTTTCTTT